Here is one T cell receptor beta chain with its context. Its specificity is unknown. From the reads, TCRdb called clonotypes with MiXCR, one entry per CDR3 protein. The sample has some 350,000 distinct CDR3 sequences, 15% to 20% seen once; the top ten hold approximately 10%. The CDR3 is 13 residues long. The V gene lost 2 bases and the J gene lost 12 bases, with 14 bases spanning the gap. This sample stems from a study of T cell repertoires in cytomegalovirus infection. Study information: Both CMV infection and a matching HLA type were indicated by public TCR beta signatures. Study results and caveats: Carriage of CMV together with the relevant HLA was identifiable through cumulative public TCR beta family frequency.

The receptor's source is a human donor in good health (CMV status not recorded). Some clones in this sample may be carry-over from other donors' samples. Sequences were obtained from PBMCs. The chain employs TRBV12-3 or TRBV12-4 and TRBJ1-3; maybe TRBD1 (5 bases). The chain's CDR3 is CASSLHRLENIYF. CDR3 DNA: TGTGCCAGCAGTTTACACAGGCTCGAGAACATATATTTT.